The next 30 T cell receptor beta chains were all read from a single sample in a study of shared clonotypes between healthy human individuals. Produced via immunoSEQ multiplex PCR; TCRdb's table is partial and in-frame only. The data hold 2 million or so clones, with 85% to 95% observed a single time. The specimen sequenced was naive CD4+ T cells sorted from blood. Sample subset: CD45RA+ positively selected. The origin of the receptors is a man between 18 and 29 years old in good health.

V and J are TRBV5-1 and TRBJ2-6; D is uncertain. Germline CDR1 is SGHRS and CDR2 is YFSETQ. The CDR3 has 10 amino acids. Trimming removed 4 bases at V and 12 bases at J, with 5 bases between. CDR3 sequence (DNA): TGCGCCAGCAGCGTCGCCGTCCTGACTTTC. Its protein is CASSVAVLTF.

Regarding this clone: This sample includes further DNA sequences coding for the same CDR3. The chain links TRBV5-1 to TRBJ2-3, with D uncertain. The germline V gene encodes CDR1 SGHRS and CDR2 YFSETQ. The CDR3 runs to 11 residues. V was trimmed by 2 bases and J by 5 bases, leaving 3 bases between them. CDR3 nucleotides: TGCGCCAGCAGCTTAAAAGATACGCAGTATTTT. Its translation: CASSLKDTQYF.

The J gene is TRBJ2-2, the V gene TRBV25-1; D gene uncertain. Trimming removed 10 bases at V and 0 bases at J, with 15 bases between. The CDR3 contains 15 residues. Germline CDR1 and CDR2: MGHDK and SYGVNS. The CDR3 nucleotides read TGTGCCACCTCGGGCCCTCCGACGAACACCGGGGAGCTGTTTTTT. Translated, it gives CATSGPPTNTGELFF.

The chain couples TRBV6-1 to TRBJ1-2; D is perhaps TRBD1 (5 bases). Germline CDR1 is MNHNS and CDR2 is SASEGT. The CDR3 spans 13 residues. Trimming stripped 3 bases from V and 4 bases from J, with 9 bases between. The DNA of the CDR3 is TGTGCCAGCAGTGAGCCCGGGGCCTATGGCTACACCTTC. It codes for CASSEPGAYGYTF.

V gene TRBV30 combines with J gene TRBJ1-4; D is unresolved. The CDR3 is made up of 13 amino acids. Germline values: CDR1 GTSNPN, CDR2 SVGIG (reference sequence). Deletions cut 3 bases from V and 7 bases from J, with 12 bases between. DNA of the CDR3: TGTGCCTGGAGGGGGATATCGGGTGAAAAACTGTTTTTT. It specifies CAWRGISGEKLFF.

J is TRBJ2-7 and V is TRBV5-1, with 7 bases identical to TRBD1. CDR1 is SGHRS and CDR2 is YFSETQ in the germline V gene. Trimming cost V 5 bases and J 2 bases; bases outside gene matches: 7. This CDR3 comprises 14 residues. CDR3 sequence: CASRQGGSAYEQYF. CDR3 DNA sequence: TGCGCCAGCAGACAAGGGGGCTCAGCCTACGAGCAGTACTTC.

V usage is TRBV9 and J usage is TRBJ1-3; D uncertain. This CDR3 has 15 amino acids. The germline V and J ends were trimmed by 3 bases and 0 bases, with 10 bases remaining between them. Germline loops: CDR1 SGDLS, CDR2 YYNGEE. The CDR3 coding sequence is TGTGCCAGCAGCGATCATTCAGCCTCTGGAAACACCATATATTTT. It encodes CASSDHSASGNTIYF.

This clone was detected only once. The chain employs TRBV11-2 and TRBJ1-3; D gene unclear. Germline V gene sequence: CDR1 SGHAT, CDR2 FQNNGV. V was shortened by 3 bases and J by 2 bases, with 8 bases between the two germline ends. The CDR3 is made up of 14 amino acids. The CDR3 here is CASSFASAGNTIYF. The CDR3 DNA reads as TGTGCCAGCAGCTTCGCGAGTGCTGGAAACACCATATATTTT.

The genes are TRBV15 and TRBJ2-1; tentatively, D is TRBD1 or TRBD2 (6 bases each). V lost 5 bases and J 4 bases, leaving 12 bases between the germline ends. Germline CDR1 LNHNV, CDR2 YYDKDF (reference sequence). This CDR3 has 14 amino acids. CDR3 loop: CATSPRGEYNEQFF. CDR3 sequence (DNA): TGTGCCACCAGCCCAAGGGGGGAATACAATGAGCAGTTCTTC.

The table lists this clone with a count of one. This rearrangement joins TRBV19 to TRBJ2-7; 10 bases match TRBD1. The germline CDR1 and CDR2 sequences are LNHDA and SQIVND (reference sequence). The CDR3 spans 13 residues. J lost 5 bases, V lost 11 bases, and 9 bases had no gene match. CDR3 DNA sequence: TGTGCCGTTAGGGGGACAGGGGCCCACGAGCAGTACTTC. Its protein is CAVRGTGAHEQYF. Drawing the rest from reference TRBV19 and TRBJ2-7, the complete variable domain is DGGITQSPKYLFRKEGQNVTLSCEQNLNHDAMYWYRQDPGQGLRLIYYSQIVNDFQKGDIAEGYSVSREKKESFPLTVTSAQKNPTAFYLCAVRGTGAHEQYFGPGTRLTVT.

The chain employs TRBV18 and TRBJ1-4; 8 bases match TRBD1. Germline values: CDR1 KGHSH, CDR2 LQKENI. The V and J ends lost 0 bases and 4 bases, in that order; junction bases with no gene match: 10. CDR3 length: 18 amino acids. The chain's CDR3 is CASSPPTGTGTLNEKLFF. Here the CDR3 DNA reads TGTGCCAGCTCACCACCAACCGGGACAGGAACCCTTAATGAAAAACTGTTTTTT.

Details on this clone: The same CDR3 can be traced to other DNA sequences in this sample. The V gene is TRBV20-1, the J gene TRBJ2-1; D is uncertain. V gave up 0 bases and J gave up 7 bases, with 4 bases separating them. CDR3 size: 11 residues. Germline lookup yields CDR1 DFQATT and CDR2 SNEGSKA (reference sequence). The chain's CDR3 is CSARELNEQFF. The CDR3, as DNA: TGCAGTGCTAGAGAACTAAATGAGCAGTTCTTC.

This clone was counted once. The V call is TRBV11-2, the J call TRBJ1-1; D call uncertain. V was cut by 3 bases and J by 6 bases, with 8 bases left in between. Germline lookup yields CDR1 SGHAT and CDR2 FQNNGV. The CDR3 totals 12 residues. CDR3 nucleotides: TGTGCCAGCAGCTTGGTGGGAGCTGAAGCTTTCTTT. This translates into CASSLVGAEAFF.

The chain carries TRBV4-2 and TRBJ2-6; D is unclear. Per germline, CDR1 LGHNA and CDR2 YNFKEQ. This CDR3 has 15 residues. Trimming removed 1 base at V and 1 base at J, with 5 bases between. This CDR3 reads CASSQAGSGANVLTF. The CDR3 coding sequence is TGTGCCAGCAGCCAAGCGGGTTCTGGGGCCAACGTCCTGACTTTC.

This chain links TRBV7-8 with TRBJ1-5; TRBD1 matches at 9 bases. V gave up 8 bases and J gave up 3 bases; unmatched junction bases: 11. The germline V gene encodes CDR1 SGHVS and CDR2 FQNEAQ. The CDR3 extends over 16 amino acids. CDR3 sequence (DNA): TGTGCCAGCCTGAGGGGGGACAGGGCGGCCAATCAGCCCCAGCATTTT. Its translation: CASLRGDRAANQPQHF.

CDR3 region: CASSPIWGTDTGELFF. The CDR3 DNA follows: TGTGCCAGCAGTCCGATTTGGGGAACGGACACCGGGGAGCTGTTTTTT. This chain connects TRBV27 to TRBJ2-2; D remains unclear. This CDR3 is 16 amino acids long. The germline V gene encodes CDR1 MNHEY and CDR2 SMNVEV (reference sequence). V was trimmed by 5 bases and J by 3 bases, leaving 16 bases between them.

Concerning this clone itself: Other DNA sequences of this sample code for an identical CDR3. The CDR3 DNA follows: TGCGCCAGCAGCTTGGAAGGTACAAGCTCCTACGAGCAGTACTTC. Translating gives CASSLEGTSSYEQYF. The chain links TRBV5-1 to TRBJ2-7; no firm D call. The germline V gene encodes CDR1 SGHRS and CDR2 YFSETQ. This CDR3 is 15 amino acids long. Trimming removed 0 bases from V and 0 bases from J, with 10 bases in between.

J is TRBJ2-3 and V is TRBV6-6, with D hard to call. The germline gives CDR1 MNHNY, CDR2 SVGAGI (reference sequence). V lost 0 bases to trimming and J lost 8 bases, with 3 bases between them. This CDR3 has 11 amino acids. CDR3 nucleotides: TGTGCCAGCAGTTACTCGGGTACGCAGTATTTT. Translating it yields CASSYSGTQYF.

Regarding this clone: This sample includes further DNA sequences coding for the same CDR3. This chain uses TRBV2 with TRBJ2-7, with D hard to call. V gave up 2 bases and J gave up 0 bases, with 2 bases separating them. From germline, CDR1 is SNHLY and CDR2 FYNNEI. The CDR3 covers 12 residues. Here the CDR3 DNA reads TGTGCCAGCAGTGAAACCTCCTACGAGCAGTACTTC. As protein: CASSETSYEQYF.

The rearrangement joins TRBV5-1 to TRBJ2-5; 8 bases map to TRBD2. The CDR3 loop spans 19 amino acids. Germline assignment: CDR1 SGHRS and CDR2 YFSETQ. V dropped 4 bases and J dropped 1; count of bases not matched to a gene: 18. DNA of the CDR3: TGCGCCAGCAGCCTGCCCACTAGCGGAGGGGTGGCGTCCCAAGAGACCCAGTACTTC. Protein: CASSLPTSGGVASQETQYF.

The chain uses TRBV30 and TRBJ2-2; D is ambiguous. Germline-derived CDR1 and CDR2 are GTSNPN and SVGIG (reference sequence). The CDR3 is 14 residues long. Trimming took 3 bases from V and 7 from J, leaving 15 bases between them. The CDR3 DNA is TGTGCCTGGAGCCAACATAAACCCGGCGGGGAGCTGTTTTTT. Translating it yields CAWSQHKPGGELFF.

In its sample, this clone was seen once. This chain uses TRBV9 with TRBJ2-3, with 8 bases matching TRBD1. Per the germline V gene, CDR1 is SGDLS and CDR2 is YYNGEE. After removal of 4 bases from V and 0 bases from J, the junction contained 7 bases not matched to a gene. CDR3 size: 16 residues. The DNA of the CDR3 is TGTGCCAGCAGCTTACTGGACAGGGTCAGCACAGATACGCAGTATTTT. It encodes CASSLLDRVSTDTQYF.

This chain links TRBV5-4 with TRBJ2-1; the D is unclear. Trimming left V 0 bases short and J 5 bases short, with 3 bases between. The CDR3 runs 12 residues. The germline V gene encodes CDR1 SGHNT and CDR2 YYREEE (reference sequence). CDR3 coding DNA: TGTGCCAGCAGCTTGGTCCACAATGAGCAGTTCTTC. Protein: CASSLVHNEQFF.

The CDR3 spells CASTEQGGSSGELFF. The CDR3 nucleotides read TGTGCCAGCACCGAACAGGGGGGGAGCTCCGGGGAGCTGTTTTTT. V usage is TRBV11-2 and J usage is TRBJ2-2; D is perhaps TRBD1 (8 bases). There are 15 residues in the CDR3. CDR1 SGHAT and CDR2 FQNNGV come from the germline V gene. The V end was cut by 7 bases, the J end by 6 bases, with 18 bases between. Based on the CDR3 plus reference TRBV11-2 and TRBJ2-2, the full variable domain is EAGVAQSPRYKIIEKRQSVAFWCNPISGHATLYWYQQILGQGPKLLIQFQNNGVVDDSQLPKDRFSAERLKGVDSTLKIQPAKLEDSAVYLCASTEQGGSSGELFFGEGSRLTVL.

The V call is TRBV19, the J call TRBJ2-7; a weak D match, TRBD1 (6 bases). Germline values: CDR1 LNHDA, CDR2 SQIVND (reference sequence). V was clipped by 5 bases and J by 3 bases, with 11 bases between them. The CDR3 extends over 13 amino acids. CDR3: CASSPVQGYEQYF. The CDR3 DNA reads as TGTGCCAGTAGTCCAGTACAGGGCTACGAGCAGTACTTC.

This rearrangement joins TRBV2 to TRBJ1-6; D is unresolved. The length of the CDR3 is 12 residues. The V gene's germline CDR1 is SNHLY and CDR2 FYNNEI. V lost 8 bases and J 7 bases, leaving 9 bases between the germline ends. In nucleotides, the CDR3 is TGTGCCAGCTCCAGGCGGAATTCACCCCTCCACTTT. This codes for CASSRRNSPLHF.

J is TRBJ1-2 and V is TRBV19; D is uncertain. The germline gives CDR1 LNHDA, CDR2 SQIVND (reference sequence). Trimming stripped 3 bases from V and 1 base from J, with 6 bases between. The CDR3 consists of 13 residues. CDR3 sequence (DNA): TGTGCCAGTAGTATCGTAAATAACTATGGCTACACCTTC. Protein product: CASSIVNNYGYTF. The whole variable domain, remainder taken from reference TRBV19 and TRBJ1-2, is DGGITQSPKYLFRKEGQNVTLSCEQNLNHDAMYWYRQDPGQGLRLIYYSQIVNDFQKGDIAEGYSVSREKKESFPLTVTSAQKNPTAFYLCASSIVNNYGYTFGSGTRLTVV.

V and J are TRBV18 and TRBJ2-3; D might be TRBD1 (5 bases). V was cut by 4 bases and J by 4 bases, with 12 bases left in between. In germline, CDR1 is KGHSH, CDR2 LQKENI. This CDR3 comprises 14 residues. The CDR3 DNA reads TGTGCCAGCTCACTTGGGGTGGGGCCAGATACGCAGTATTTT. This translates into CASSLGVGPDTQYF.

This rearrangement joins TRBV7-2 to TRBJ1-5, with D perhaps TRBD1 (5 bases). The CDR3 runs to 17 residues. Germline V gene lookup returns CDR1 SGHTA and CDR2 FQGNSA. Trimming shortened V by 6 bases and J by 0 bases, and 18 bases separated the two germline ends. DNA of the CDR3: TGTGCCAGCAGACAGGACGGTCGCATGTATAGCAATCAGCCCCAGCATTTT. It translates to CASRQDGRMYSNQPQHF.

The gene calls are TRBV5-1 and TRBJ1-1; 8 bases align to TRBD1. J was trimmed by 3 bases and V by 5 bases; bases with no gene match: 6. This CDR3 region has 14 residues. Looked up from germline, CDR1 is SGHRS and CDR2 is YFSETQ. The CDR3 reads CASRTGTGDTEAFF. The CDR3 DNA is TGCGCCAGCAGGACCGGGACAGGTGACACTGAAGCTTTCTTT.